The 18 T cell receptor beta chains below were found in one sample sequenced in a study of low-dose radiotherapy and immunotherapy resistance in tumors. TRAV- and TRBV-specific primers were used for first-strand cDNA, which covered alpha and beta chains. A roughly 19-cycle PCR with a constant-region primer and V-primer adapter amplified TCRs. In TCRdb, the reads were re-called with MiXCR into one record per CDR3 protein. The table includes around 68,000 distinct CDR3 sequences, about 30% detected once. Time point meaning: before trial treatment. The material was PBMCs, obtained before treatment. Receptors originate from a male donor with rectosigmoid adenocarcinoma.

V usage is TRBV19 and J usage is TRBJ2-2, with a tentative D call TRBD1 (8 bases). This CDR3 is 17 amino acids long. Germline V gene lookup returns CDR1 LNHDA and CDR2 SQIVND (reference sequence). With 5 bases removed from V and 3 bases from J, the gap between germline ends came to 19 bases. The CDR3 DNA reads TGTGCCAGTAGTGATGGCCGCACAGGGGGGGACACCGGGGAGCTGTTTTTT. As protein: CASSDGRTGGDTGELFF.

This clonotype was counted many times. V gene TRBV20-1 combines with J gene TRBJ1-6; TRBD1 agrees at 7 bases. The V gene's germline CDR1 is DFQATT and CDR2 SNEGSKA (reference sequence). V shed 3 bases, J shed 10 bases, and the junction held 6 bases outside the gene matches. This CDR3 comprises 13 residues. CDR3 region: CSARRDSSSPLHF. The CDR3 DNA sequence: TGCAGTGCTAGGAGGGACAGTTCCTCACCCCTCCACTTT.

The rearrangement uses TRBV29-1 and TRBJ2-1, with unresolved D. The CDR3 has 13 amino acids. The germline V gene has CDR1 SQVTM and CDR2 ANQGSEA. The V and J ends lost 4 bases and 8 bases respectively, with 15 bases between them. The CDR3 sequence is CSVGLRPLDEQFF. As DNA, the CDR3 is TGCAGCGTTGGTTTACGCCCTTTGGATGAGCAGTTCTTC.

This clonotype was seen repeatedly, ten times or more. Written as DNA, the CDR3 is TGCGCCAGCAGACCCGGACTAGCCGGGGAGACCCAGTACTTC. Translated: CASRPGLAGETQYF. The rearrangement links TRBV5-1 to TRBJ2-5; TRBD2 matches 8 bases. The CDR3 is 14 residues long. Trimming cost V 5 bases and J 5 bases; bases outside gene matches: 8. Germline CDR1 reads SGHRS; CDR2 reads YFSETQ.

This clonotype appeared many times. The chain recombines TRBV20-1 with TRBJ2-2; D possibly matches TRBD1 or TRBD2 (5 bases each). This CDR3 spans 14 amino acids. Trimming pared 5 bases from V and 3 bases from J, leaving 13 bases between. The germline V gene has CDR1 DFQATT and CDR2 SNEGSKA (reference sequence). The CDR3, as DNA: TGCAGTGCTGAGGGGCATATAGACACCGGGGAGCTGTTTTTT. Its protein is CSAEGHIDTGELFF.

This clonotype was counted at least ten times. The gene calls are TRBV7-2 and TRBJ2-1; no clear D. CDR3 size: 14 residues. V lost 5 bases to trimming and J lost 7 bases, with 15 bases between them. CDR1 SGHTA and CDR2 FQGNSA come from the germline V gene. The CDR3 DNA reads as TGTGCCAGCAGCCTAAGAGTGGCCCCGAATGAGCAGTTCTTC. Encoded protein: CASSLRVAPNEQFF. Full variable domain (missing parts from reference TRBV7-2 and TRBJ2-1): GAGVSQSPSNKVTEKGKDVELRCDPISGHTALYWYRQSLGQGLEFLIYFQGNSAPDKSGLPSDRFSAERTGGSVSTLTIQRTQQEDSAVYLCASSLRVAPNEQFFGPGTRLTVL.

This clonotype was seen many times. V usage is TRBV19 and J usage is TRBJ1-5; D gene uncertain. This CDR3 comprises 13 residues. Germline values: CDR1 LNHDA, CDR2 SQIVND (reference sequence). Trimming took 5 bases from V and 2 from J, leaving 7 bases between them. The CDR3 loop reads CASSRGGNQPQHF. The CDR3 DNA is TGTGCCAGTAGTCGTGGGGGCAATCAGCCCCAGCATTTT. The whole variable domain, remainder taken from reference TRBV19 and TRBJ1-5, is DGGITQSPKYLFRKEGQNVTLSCEQNLNHDAMYWYRQDPGQGLRLIYYSQIVNDFQKGDIAEGYSVSREKKESFPLTVTSAQKNPTAFYLCASSRGGNQPQHFGDGTRLSIL.

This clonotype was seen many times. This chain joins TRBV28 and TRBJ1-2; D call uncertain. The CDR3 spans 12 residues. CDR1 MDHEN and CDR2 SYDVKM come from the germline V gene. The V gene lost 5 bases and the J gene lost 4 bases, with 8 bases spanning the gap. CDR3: CASSGGPYGYTF. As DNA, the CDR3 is TGTGCCAGCAGTGGCGGTCCCTATGGCTACACCTTC.

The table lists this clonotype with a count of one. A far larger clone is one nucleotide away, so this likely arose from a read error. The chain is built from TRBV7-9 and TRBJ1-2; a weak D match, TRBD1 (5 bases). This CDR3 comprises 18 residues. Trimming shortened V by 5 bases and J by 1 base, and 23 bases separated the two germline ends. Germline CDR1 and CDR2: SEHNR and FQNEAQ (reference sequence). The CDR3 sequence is CASSRSEATVSGNYGYTF. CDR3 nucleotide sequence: TGTGCCAGCAGCCGCTCTGAGGCGACAGTTTCTGGTAACTATGGCTACACCTTC.

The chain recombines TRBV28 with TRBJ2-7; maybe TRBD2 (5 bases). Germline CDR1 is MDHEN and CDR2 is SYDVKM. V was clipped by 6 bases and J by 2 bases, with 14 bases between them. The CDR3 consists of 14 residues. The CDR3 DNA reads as TGTGCCAGCAGGCCTGTACTAGATGCCTACGAGCAGTACTTC. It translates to CASRPVLDAYEQYF.

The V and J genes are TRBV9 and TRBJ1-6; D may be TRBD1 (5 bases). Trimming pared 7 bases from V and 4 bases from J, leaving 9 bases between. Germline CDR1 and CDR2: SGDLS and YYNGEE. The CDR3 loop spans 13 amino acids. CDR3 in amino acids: CASGTGYNSPLHF. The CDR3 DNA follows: TGTGCCAGCGGGACCGGGTATAATTCACCCCTCCACTTT.

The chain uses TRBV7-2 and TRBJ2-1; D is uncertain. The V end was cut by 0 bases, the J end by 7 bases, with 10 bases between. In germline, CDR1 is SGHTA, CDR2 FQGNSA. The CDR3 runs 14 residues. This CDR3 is CASSLAEASNEQFF. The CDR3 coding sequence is TGTGCCAGCAGCTTAGCGGAAGCGTCTAATGAGCAGTTCTTC.

Here the CDR3 reads CASSLHNEQFF. The CDR3 region has the DNA TGTGCCAGCAGTTTGCACAATGAGCAGTTCTTC. This rearrangement joins TRBV28 to TRBJ2-1; the D is unclear. The germline V gene encodes CDR1 MDHEN and CDR2 SYDVKM. The V and J ends lost 3 bases and 5 bases respectively, with 2 bases between them. This CDR3 comprises 11 residues.

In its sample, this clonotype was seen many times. CDR3 sequence: CASSLTRMGPYEQYF. Here the CDR3 DNA reads TGTGCCAGCAGCTTAACGAGAATGGGCCCCTACGAGCAGTACTTC. The V gene is TRBV7-2, the J gene TRBJ2-7; D uncertain. Germline V lookup: CDR1 SGHTA, CDR2 FQGNSA. The CDR3 contains 15 residues. V shed 2 bases and J shed 2 bases, with 13 bases lying between them.

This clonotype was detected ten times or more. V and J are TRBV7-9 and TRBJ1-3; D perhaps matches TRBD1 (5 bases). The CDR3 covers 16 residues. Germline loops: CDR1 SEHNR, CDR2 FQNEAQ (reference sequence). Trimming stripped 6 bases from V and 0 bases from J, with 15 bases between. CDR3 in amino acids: CASRPEGSYSGNTIYF. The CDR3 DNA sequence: TGTGCCAGCAGACCCGAGGGGAGCTACTCTGGAAACACCATATATTTT.

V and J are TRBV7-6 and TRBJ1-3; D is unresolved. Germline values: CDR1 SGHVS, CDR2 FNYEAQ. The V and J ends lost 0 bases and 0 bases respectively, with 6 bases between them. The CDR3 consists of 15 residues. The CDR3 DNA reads TGTGCCAGCAGCTTAGCACAGATCTCTGGAAACACCATATATTTT. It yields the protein CASSLAQISGNTIYF.

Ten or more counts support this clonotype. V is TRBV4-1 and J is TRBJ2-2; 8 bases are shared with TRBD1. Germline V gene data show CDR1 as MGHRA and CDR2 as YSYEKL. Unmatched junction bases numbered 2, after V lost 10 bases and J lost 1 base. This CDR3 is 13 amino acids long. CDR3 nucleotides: TGCGCCACCGGGACAGGGAACACCGGGGAGCTGTTTTTT. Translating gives CATGTGNTGELFF.

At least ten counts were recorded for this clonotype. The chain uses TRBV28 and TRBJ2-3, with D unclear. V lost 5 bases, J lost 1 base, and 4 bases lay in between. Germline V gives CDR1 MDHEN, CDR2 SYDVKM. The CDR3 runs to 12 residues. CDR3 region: CASSLRTDTQYF. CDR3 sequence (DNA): TGTGCCAGCAGTCTCCGCACAGATACGCAGTATTTT.